The present entry profiles one T cell receptor (beta chain) with its context. Its antigen is undetermined. This sample stems from a study of a mutant IDH1 vaccine in newly diagnosed glioma. In the study overall: Initiation of the vaccine course occurred 4-6 weeks after radiotherapy alone, or alongside temozolomide cycles.

Data came from immunoSEQ multiplex PCR; TCRdb stores just in-frame clones and leaves some out. Among roughly 28,000 clones listed, about 89% were seen once. Time point described: week 5, during vaccination. One vaccine dose held 300 ug of mutant IDH1 20-mer peptide and came with topical imiquimod. New WHO grade 3 or 4 astrocytomas that were IDH1-mutant and ATRX-lost had been found in donors. Findings and limits, study-wide: Pseudoprogression seemed unlinked to shifts in top peripheral T cell clonotypes. Among patients, around 93% showed immune responses induced by the vaccine.

From germline, CDR1 is SGDLS and CDR2 YYNGEE. Trimming removed 0 bases from V and 10 bases from J, with 14 bases in between. The CDR3 sequence is 15 residues long. The source is a man aged 18 to 29 with glioma. The chain employs TRBV9 and TRBJ1-6, with a weak D call TRBD1 (5 bases). The sample was PBMCs, taken from a glioma patient whose treatment included an IDH1 peptide vaccine. The chain's CDR3 is CASSVGQGGGSPLHF. DNA of the CDR3: TGTGCCAGCAGCGTAGGGCAGGGCGGAGGGTCACCCCTCCACTTT.